A single T cell receptor (beta chain) is shown here with its context. This sample is drawn from a study of blood T cells in healthy people across ages. A J-beta primer mix and a sample-barcoded 5' primer were used in a second PCR of about 7 to 12 cycles. From the 5' RACE reads, TCRdb called clonotypes with MiXCR, one entry per CDR3 protein. The repertoire has about 1,400,000 distinct CDR3 sequences, roughly 60% of them found once; the top ten carry more than 6%. This TCR was sampled from a young man in good health. Sequencing was carried out using blood.

This chain's CDR3 is CASSQDRDWNTDTQYF. DNA for the CDR3: TGCGCCAGCAGCCAGGACCGGGACTGGAACACAGATACGCAGTATTTT. This rearrangement joins TRBV4-3 to TRBJ2-3; tentatively, D is TRBD2 (6 bases). This CDR3 contains 16 residues. CDR1 LGHNA and CDR2 YSLEER come from the germline V gene. Trimming pared 3 bases from V and 2 bases from J, leaving 15 bases between.